Listed here is a single TCR beta chain. Its antigen is currently unknown. Deletions cut 0 bases from V and 2 bases from J, with 14 bases between. The germline V gene encodes CDR1 MNHEY and CDR2 SVGAGI. There are 16 residues in the CDR3. The data were produced by immunoSEQ multiplex PCR, yet TCRdb's version contains in-frame clones alone and is incomplete. Of about 60,000 clones in the sample, over 65% were seen once. The data are from a study of radiotherapy plus CTLA-4 blockade in lung cancer. Points from the study as a whole: Researchers report tumor-derived TCR clones expanding in blood after radiotherapy plus ipilimumab. Reported findings show early blood T cell clone dynamics, with interferon-beta, best predicted response.

Sequenced material: peripheral blood, taken from a patient treated with radiotherapy plus ipilimumab. This TCR was recovered from a human donor with non-small cell lung cancer who had a partial response to radiotherapy plus ipilimumab. The V gene is TRBV6-5, the J gene TRBJ2-7; D gene uncertain. The DNA for the CDR3 is TGTGCCAGCAGTTACTCGACTGGCCAGACCCCCTACGAGCAGTACTTC. Encoded protein: CASSYSTGQTPYEQYF.